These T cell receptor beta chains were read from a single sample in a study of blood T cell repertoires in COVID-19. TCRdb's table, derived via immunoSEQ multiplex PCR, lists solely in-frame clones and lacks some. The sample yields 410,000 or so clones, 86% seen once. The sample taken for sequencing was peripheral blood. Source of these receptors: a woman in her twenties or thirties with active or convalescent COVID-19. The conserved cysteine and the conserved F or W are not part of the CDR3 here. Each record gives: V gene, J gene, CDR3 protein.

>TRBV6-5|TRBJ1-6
ASSYTRRNSPLH
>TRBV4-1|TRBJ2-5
ASSHPGGRGETQY
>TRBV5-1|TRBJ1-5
ASSKGQNQPQH
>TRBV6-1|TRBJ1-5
ASSERGDQPQH
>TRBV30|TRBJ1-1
AGNGQGNTEAF
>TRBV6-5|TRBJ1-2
ASIRGPGSYT
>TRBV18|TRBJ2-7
ASTSRGFGLAGGPGTYEQY
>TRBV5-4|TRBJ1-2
ASSLPQGYGYT
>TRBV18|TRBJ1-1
ASSRQGAEAF
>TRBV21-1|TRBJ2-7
ASSKAAKGGSPPRRAAYEQY
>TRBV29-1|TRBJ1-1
SVEGLKGNNFLNTEAF
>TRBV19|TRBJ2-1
ASTRTGEEYNEQF
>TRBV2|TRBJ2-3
ASSGLASGGDILTDTQY
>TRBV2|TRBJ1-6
ASIQWGGLGNSPLH
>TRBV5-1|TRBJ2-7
ASSRTEGPITYEQY
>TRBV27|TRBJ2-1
ASSLAGDYNEQF
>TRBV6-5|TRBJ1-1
ASQQGPLSTEAF
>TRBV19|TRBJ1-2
ASSLQENYGYT
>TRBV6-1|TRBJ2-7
ASSEPRTGGYEQY
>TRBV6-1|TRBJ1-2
ASSEVTGAFGYT
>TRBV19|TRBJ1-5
ASTIGTDFNQPQH
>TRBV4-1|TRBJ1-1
ASSQDWGTQNTEAF
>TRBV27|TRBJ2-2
ASSFQGSTGELF
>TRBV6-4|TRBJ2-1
ASSEAGGGSYNEQF
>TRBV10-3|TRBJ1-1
AISETQEGTEAF
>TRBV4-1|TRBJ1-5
ASSLAGGNQPQH
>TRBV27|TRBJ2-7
ASSSGLAGDHSYEQY
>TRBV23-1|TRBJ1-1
ASSQSKEKLRGRRTEAF
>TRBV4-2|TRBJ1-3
ASSQEVRVGNTIY
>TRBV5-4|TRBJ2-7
ASSERLADEQY
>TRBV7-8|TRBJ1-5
ASSLASTFQPQH
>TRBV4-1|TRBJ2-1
ASSPRSGVIYNEQF
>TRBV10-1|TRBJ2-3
ASSDPGTGVRTQY
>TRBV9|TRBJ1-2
ASSVAFGAGHGYT
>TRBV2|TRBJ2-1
ASRAAVLGYNEQF
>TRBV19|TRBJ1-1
ASRLRQLNTEAF
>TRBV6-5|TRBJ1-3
ASSYAARGSGNTIY
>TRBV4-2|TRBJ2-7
ASSQELRAYEQY
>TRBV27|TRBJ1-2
ASSYSNGQGLYGYT
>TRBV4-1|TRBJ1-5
ASSQGGGPQH
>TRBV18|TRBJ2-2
ASSPPSGPNTGELF
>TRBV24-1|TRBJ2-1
ATSDLHSGEQF
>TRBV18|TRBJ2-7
ASSMTGVSIEQY
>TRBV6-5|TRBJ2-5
ASSTGFETQY
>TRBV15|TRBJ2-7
ATSSPGQGSEQY
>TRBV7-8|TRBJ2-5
ASSLVGRQGGQETQY
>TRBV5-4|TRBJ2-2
ASSPMGDREVGELF
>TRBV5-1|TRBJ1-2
ASSPGTGGVGYT